This T cell receptor (beta chain) was sequenced for a study of graft-versus-host responses after intestinal transplantation (dated by TCRdb to the early 2020s). As for the study more broadly: The transplants that recipients received were multivisceral, liver-intestinal, or isolated intestinal. Of the roughly 26 intestinal transplant recipients enrolled in the cohort, one of whom was a retransplant, a few patients without pretransplant specimens were excluded. Every recipient was given anti-thymocyte globulin induction, followed by 3 to 4 years of maintenance tacrolimus and steroids. Donor T cell macrochimerism was defined as a peak of at least 4% donor T cells among recipient peripheral blood mononuclear cells. Samples from a few later patients were sequenced in-house on an Illumina MiSeq with MiXCR processing rather than by the commercial service. Graft-versus-host and host-versus-graft alloreactive T cell clones were tracked in the graft, circulation and bone marrow after intestinal transplantation using bulk TCR-beta CDR3 sequencing. Alloreactive clones were identified by sequencing pre-transplant mixed lymphocyte reaction products and comparing them with unstimulated pre-transplant donor and recipient T cells.

The library relied on the immunoSEQ multiplex PCR assay. For most patients, genomic DNA was isolated with the Qiagen DNeasy Blood and Tissue Kit and sent frozen to Adaptive Biotechnologies for TCR sequencing. For most patients, genomic DNA was subjected to high-throughput TCR-beta CDR3 sequencing by Adaptive Biotechnologies. In the paper's pipeline: Adaptive's ImmunoSEQ software supplied the TCR sequencing data for 15 to 20 patients, while MiXCR and VDJtools were used to process a few other patients. To correct CD4 versus CD8 sorting errors, sequences present in both subsets at a frequency ratio below 5:1 were removed. CDR3 nucleotide sequences shared between donor and recipient were removed because the origin of such sequences could not be assigned. To count as alloreactive, a clone needed at least 2-fold expansion over unstimulated cells and a minimum CFSE-low frequency of 0.002% (template counts) or 0.001% (read counts). Clones detected in sequenced pre-transplant spleen, lymph node, or MLR CFSE-low populations of the donor or recipient were defined as mappable. Cumulative frequency of alloreactive clones was calculated as a percentage of all sequences weighted by copy number. In TCRdb, the immuneACCESS table is reduced to in-frame sequences with V and J assigned. These tables do not hold every clone; where another copy was compared, an unresolved V gene accounts for under half, and the others remain unexplained. The DNA was the basis for D and trimming; V, J and clone size are from that table. This sample lists roughly 97,000 clones; roughly 91% were detected once. Of the sample, around 0.2% falls within the top ten clones.

The meaning of the sample's time point label: cells obtained before transplantation from donor or recipient. CD3+CD4+ and CD3+CD8+ populations were FACS-sorted from unstimulated pre-transplant donor and recipient cells taken from spleen or lymph nodes. The full study reports these points: High GvH to HvG T cell clonal ratios were observed in the allografts of patients with donor T cell macrochimerism. GvH clones were found in recipient bone marrow, and some of the GvH clones appeared earlier in ileal mucosa or blood, which is consistent with an intestinal mucosal origin. The conclusions were limited by the relatively low number and heterogeneity of the intestinal transplant patients. Early after transplant, peak levels of circulating GvH clones were found to be associated with declines in HvG clones.

This clone was counted once. No antigen is known for it. Per-nucleotide qualities are absent, and no much larger clonotype sits a single base away. From cysteine to phenylalanine, the CDR3 is 16 amino acids long. Only the CDR3 part of the read is kept: 48 bases, read in frame from the first base. V is cut back by 1 base and J by 1 base, with 2 bases in the junction unmatched. CDR1 and CDR2 were assigned from the germline V gene as LGHNA and YNFKEQ. This TCR came from a human donor who was the organ donor for an intestinal transplant. The chain employs TRBV4-2 and TRBJ1-4; 8 bases in the middle match TRBD1. Here the sequenced sample was unstimulated CD4+ T cells sorted from spleen or lymph node cells, taken before transplant. The nucleotides are TGTGCCAGCAGCCAAGGAGGACAGGGAACTAATGAAAAACTGTTTTTT. The resulting protein is CASSQGGQGTNEKLFF.